This TCR beta chain was sequenced for a study of T-cell memory formation after mild COVID-19. Study details: Most TCR clusters belonged to a single donor. The study's findings and limits: Cross-reactive memory appears to have joined, as suggested by some responding clones showing up in pre-infection memory. Clones that got smaller from day 15 to 85 had even CD4/CD8, while clones growing later tipped toward CD4+.

The TCR alpha and TCR beta cDNA libraries, bearing sample barcodes and UMIs, were generated by 5'RACE using constant-segment primers. TCRdb independently ran MiXCR on the 5' RACE reads; one entry per CDR3 protein. In the table there are some 130,000 distinct CDR3 sequences, approximately 15% of which are singletons. This clonotype came up a few times. Its antigen is still unknown. The sequence derives from an adult woman who had mild COVID-19 (a few samples of this study predate the infection). Cell type and time point are not known. Sequencing was carried out using PBMCs or a T cell subset sorted from them (not recorded which).

This CDR3 is CASSQTDGGPGANVLTF. DNA of the CDR3: TGTGCCAGCAGCCAGACCGACGGGGGCCCTGGGGCCAACGTCCTGACTTTC. This chain connects TRBV7-9 to TRBJ2-6, with D perhaps being TRBD1 or TRBD2 (6 bases each). Germline CDR1 and CDR2: SEHNR and FQNEAQ (reference sequence). Trimming removed 5 bases from V and 2 bases from J, with 16 bases in between. There are 17 residues in the CDR3.